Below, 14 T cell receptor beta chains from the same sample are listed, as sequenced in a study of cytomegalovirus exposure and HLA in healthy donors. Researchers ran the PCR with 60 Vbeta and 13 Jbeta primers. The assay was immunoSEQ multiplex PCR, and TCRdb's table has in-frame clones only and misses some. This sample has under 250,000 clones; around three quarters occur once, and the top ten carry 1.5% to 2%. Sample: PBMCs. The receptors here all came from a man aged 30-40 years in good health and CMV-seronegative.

CDR3 amino acids: CASNRGGNSYEQYF. CDR3 sequence (DNA): TGTGCCAGCAACAGGGGCGGGAACTCCTACGAGCAGTACTTC. The chain employs TRBV28 and TRBJ2-7, with D perhaps TRBD1 (7 bases). Germline V CDR1 and CDR2: MDHEN, SYDVKM. The V and J ends lost 7 bases and 0 bases respectively, with 13 bases between them. The CDR3 has 14 residues.

Here the CDR3 reads CASSDRSSDSTDTQYF. In DNA, the CDR3 is TGTGCCAGCAGTGATAGGAGTAGCGACAGCACAGATACGCAGTATTTT. This rearrangement joins TRBV2 to TRBJ2-3, with D maybe TRBD2 (5 bases). The CDR3 is 16 residues long. V was pared by 3 bases and J by 0 bases, with 13 bases between. The V gene's germline CDR1 is SNHLY and CDR2 FYNNEI.

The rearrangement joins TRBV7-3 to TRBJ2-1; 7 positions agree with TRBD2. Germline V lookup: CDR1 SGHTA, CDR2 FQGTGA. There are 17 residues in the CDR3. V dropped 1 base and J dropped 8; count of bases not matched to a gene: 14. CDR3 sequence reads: CASSLKRLAELWDEQFF. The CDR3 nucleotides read TGTGCCAGCAGCTTAAAGCGTCTAGCGGAACTCTGGGATGAGCAGTTCTTC.

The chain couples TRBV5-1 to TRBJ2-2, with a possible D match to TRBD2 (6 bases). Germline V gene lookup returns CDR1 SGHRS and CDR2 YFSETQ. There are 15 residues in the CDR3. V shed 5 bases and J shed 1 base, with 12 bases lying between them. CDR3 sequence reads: CASSFGSGNTGELFF. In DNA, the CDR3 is TGCGCCAGCAGTTTCGGTAGCGGGAACACCGGGGAGCTGTTTTTT.

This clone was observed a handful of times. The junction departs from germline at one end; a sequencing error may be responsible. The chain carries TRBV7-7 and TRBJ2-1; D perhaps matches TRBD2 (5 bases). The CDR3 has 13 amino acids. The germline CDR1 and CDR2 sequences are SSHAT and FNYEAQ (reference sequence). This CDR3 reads CASSEGHDNEQFF. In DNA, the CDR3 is TGTGCTAGCAGCGAGGGCCACGACAATGAGCAGTTCTTC.

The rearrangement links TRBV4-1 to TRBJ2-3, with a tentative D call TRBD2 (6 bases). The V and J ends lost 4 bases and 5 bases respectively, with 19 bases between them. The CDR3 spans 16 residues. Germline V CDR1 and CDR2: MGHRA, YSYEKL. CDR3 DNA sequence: TGCGCCAGCAGCCCTGCGGGAATAGGGGCGGGAGATACGCAGTATTTT. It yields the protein CASSPAGIGAGDTQYF.

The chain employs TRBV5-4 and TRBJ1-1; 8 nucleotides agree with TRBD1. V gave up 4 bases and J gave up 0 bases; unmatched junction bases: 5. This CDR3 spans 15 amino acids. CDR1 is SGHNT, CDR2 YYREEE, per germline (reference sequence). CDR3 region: CASSPKTGVNTEAFF. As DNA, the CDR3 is TGTGCCAGCAGCCCTAAGACAGGGGTGAACACTGAAGCTTTCTTT.

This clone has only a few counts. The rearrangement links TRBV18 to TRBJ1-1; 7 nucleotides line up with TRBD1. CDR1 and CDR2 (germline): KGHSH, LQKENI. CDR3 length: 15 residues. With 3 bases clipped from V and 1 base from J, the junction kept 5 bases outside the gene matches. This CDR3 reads CASSPETGKNTEAFF. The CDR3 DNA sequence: TGTGCCAGCTCACCGGAGACAGGGAAGAACACTGAAGCTTTCTTT.

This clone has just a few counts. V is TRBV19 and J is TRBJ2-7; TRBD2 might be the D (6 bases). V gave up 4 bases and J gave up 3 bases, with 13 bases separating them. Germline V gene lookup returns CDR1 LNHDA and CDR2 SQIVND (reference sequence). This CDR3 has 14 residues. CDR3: CASSRRAGNYEQYF. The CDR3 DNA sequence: TGTGCCAGTAGTAGGAGGGCGGGAAACTACGAGCAGTACTTC.

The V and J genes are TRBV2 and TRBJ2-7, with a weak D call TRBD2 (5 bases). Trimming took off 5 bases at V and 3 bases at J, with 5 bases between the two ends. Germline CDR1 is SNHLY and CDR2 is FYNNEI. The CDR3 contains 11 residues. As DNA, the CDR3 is TGTGCCAGCAGTAGCGGCTACGAGCAGTACTTC. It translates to CASSSGYEQYF. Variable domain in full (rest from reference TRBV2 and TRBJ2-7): EPEVTQTPSHQVTQMGQEVILRCVPISNHLYFYWYRQILGQKVEFLVSFYNNEISEKSEIFDDQFSVERPDGSNFTLKIRSTKLEDSAMYFCASSSGYEQYFGPGTRLTVT.

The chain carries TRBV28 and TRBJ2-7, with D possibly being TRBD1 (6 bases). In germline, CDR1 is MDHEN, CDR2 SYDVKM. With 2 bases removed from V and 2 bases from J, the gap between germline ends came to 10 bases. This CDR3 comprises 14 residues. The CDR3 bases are TGTGCCAGCAGTTTAACAGGGATAGCCTACGAGCAGTACTTC. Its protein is CASSLTGIAYEQYF.

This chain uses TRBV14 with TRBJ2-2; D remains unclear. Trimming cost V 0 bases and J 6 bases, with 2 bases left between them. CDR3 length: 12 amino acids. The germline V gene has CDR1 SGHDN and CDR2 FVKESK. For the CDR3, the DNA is TGTGCCAGCAGCCAAGACTCCGGGGAGCTGTTTTTT. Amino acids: CASSQDSGELFF.

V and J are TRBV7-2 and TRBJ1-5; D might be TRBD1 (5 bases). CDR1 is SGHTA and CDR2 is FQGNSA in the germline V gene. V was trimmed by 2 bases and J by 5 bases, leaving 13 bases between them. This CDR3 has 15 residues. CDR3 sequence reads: CASSLNQGGHQPQHF. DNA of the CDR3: TGTGCCAGCAGCTTAAACCAGGGAGGGCATCAGCCCCAGCATTTT.

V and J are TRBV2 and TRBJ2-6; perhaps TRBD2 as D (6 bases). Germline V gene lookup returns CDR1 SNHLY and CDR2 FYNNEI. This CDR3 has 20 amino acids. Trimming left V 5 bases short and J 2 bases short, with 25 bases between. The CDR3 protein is CASSRAPPGGDSTGANVLTF. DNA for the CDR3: TGTGCCAGCAGTAGAGCCCCACCCGGGGGAGACTCAACTGGGGCCAACGTCCTGACTTTC.